The entry below describes one T cell receptor (beta chain). The antigen is unknown. The protocol was immunoSEQ multiplex PCR, while the TCRdb copy is restricted to in-frame clones and leaves out a portion. The sample contains about 340,000 clones, 86% of which appear only once. While the first cohort had over 650 subjects, the donors belonged to the separate validation cohort of over a hundred subjects. This CDR3 has 16 residues. The junction had 8 bases not matched to a gene; V was cut back by 6 bases and J by 4 bases. Looked up from germline, CDR1 is SGHTA and CDR2 is FQGTGA. The entry originates in a study of cytomegalovirus exposure and HLA in healthy donors. Study overall: The 100 to 150 validation repertoires were reported in a later analysis to have been generated on the same platform as the approximately 600 first-cohort repertoires. Study-wide points: Across donors, most TCRs were seen rarely, yet some public ones were widespread. Within the 120 or so validation repertoires, first-cohort TCR clusters tended to co-occur, according to a later analysis.

The sample consisted of PBMCs. The chain employs TRBV7-3 and TRBJ2-1, with 11 nucleotides matching TRBD1. The sequence derives from a woman aged 18-30 years in good health and CMV-seronegative. DNA of the CDR3: TGTGCCAGCAGTCGCCACGGACAGGGGGCTTACAATGAGCAGTTCTTC. Amino acid sequence: CASSRHGQGAYNEQFF.